What follows are 2 T cell receptor beta chains derived from one specimen sequenced in a study of blood T cell repertoires in COVID-19. The data were produced by immunoSEQ multiplex PCR, yet TCRdb's version contains in-frame clones alone and is incomplete. Of approximately 260,000 clones in the sample, roughly 90% were seen once. The specimen sequenced was peripheral blood. The receptors were gathered from a woman aged 40-49 years who had recovered from COVID-19.

The chain uses TRBV5-4 and TRBJ1-2; 8 bases match TRBD1. The germline V gene has CDR1 SGHNT and CDR2 YYREEE (reference sequence). This CDR3 is built from 17 residues. V lost 0 bases, J lost 6 bases, and 13 bases stayed unmatched. The CDR3 spells CASSLVQVAGGIHGYTF. As DNA, the CDR3 is TGTGCCAGCAGCTTGGTTCAAGTAGCAGGGGGCATCCATGGCTACACCTTC.

J is TRBJ2-3 and V is TRBV11-2, with D possibly being TRBD2 (6 bases). CDR1 is SGHAT, CDR2 FQNNGV, per germline. Trimming shortened V by 4 bases and J by 1 base, and 18 bases separated the two germline ends. The CDR3 has 17 amino acids. CDR3 residues: CASSSTLGWGGTDTQYF. The CDR3 DNA follows: TGTGCCAGCAGCTCCACTTTAGGCTGGGGGGGCACAGATACGCAGTATTTT.